This TCR beta chain was documented in a study of blood T cell repertoires in COVID-19. Germline V gene sequence: CDR1 SGHAT, CDR2 FQNNGV. V lost 4 bases and J lost 6; bases outside the gene matches: 11. The CDR3 has 16 residues. Sequencing was performed with immunoSEQ multiplex PCR; in TCRdb, only in-frame clones are kept and a portion is missing. The table has more than 45,000 clones, roughly nine tenths seen once. The chain carries TRBV11-2 and TRBJ1-2; 10 positions match TRBD1. The sequence came from a man aged 55 to 70 with active or convalescent COVID-19. Sequencing input: peripheral blood. CDR3 residues: CASSSGQGIVSHGYTF. DNA for the CDR3: TGTGCCAGCAGCTCGGGACAGGGGATAGTCTCCCATGGCTACACCTTC.